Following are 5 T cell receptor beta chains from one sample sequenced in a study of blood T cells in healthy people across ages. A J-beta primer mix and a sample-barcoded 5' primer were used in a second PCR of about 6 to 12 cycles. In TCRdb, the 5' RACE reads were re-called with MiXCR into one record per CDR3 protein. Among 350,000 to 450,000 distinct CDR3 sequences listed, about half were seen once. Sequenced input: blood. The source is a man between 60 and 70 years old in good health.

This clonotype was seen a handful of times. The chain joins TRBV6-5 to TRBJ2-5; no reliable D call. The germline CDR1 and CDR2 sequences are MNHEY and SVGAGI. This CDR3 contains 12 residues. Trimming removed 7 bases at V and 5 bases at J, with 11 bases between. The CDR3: CASKRSSETQYF. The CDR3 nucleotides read TGTGCCAGCAAAAGGTCGTCGGAGACCCAGTACTTC.

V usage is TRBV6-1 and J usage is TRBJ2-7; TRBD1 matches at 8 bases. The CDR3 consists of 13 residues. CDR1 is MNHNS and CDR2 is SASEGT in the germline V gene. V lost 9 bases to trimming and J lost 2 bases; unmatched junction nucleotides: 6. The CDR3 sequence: CASRDRGTYEQYF. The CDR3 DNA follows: TGTGCCAGTAGAGACAGGGGAACCTACGAGCAGTACTTC.

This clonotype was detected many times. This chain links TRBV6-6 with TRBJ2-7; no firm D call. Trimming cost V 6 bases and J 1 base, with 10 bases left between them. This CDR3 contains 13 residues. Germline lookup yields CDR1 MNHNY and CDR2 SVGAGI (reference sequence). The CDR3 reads CASREQNSYEQYF. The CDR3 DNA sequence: TGTGCCAGCAGAGAACAGAATTCCTACGAGCAGTACTTC.

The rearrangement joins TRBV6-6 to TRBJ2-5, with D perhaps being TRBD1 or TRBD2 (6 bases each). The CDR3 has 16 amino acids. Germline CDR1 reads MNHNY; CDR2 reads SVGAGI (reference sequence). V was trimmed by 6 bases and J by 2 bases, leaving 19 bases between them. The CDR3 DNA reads TGTGCCAGCAGATCCACCAGGCCGGGGGCGCAAGAGACCCAGTACTTC. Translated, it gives CASRSTRPGAQETQYF.

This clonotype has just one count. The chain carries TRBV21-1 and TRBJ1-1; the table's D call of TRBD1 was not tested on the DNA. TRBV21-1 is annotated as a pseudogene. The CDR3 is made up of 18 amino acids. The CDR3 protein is CASSIRRTAGLMNTEAFF. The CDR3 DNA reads TGTGCCAGCAGCATAAGGCGGACAGCCGGACTAATGAACACTGAAGCTTTCTTT.